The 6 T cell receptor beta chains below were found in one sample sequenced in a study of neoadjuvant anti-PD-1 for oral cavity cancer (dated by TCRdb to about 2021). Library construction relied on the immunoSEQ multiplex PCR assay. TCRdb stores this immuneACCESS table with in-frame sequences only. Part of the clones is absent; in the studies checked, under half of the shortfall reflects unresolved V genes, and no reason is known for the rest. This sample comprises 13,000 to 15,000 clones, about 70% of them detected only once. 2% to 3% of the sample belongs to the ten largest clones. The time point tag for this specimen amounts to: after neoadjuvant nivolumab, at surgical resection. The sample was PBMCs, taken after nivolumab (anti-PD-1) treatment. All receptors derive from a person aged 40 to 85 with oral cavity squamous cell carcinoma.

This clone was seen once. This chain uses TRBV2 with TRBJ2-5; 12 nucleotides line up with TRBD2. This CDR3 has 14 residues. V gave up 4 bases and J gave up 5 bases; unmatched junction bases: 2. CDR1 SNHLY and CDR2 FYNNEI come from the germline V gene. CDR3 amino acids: CASSVGTSGETQYF. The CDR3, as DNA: TGTGCCAGCAGTGTCGGGACTAGCGGGGAGACCCAGTACTTC.

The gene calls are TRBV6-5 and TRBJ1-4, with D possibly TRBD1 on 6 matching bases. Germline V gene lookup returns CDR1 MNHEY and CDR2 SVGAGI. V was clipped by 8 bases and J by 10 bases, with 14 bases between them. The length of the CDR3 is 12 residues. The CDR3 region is CASGVQGVKLFF. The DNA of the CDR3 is TGTGCCAGCGGAGTACAGGGAGTAAAACTGTTTTTT.

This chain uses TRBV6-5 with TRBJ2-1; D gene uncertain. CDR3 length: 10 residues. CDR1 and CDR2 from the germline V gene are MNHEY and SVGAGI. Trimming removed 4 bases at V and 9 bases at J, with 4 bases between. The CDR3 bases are TGTGCCAGCAGTTGGTTTGAGCAGTTCTTC. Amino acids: CASSWFEQFF.

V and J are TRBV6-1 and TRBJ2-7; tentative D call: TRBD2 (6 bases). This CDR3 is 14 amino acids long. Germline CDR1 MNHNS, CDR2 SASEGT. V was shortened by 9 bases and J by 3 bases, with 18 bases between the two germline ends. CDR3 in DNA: TGTGCCAGTCAACGGGACTTTGGCTACTACGAGCAGTACTTC. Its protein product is CASQRDFGYYEQYF.

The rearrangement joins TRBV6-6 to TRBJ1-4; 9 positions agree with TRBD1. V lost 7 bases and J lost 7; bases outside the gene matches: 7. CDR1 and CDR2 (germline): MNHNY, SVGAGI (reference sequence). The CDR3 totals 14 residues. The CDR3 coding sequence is TGTGCCAGCAACATACAGGGGGCTAGTGAAAAACTGTTTTTT. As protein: CASNIQGASEKLFF.

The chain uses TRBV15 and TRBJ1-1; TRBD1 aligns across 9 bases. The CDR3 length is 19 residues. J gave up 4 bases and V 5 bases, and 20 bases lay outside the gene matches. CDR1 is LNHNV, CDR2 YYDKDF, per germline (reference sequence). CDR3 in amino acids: CATSGNPYRGRIPSTEAFF. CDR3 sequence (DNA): TGTGCCACCAGCGGAAATCCCTACAGGGGGCGCATTCCCAGCACTGAAGCTTTCTTT.